Presented here are 8 T cell receptor beta chains from one specimen sequenced in a study of CXCR3-negative and CXCR3-positive naive CD8 T cells. Study-wide points: For CXCR3-positive naive cells, TRB CDR3s were more hydrophobic than those of CXCR3-negative naive cells.

The TRB cDNA libraries were prepared by 5' RACE with UMI labels. TCRdb reprocessed the 5' RACE reads and reports one entry per CDR3 protein, with no DNA. The sample totals some 120,000 distinct CDR3 sequences; its top ten clones hold around 0.62%. These receptors have no identified antigens. The sample taken for sequencing was naive CXCR3+ CD8+ T cells from blood. Sample subset: CD45RO-CCR7+CD27+CD95- naive CD8+ T cells expressing CXCR3 (TNR3+). These receptors were taken from a human donor in good health. Some clones in this sample may be carry-over from other donors' samples.

The chain's CDR3 is CASSTSRYNEQFF. The V call is TRBV27, the J call TRBJ2-1; the D gene TCRdb calls, TRBD2, cannot be checked with no DNA. This CDR3 region has 13 residues. Per germline, CDR1 MNHEY and CDR2 SMNVEV (reference sequence).

This chain links TRBV6-2 or TRBV6-3 with TRBJ2-7. CDR1 and CDR2 from the germline V gene are MNHEY and SVGEGT. The CDR3 loop spans 12 amino acids. CDR3 protein: CASSYGNYEQYF.

The CDR3: CASNEGAVQETQYF. The genes are TRBV13 and TRBJ2-5; TCRdb returns TRBD1, unconfirmable since there is no DNA. Germline V gene lookup returns CDR1 PRHDT and CDR2 FYEKMQ (reference sequence). This CDR3 comprises 14 residues. Based on the CDR3 plus reference TRBV13 and TRBJ2-5, the full variable domain is AAGVIQSPRHLIKEKRETATLKCYPIPRHDTVYWYQQGPGQDPQFLISFYEKMQSDKGSIPDRFSAQQFSDYHSELNMSSLELGDSALYFCASNEGAVQETQYFGPGTRLLVL.

The chain carries TRBV4-3 and TRBJ1-2. The germline gives CDR1 LGHNA, CDR2 YSLEER. The CDR3 is 15 amino acids. The CDR3 loop reads CASSQDRGTNYGYTF.

This rearrangement joins TRBV5-6 to TRBJ1-2; TCRdb's D call, TRBD1, is unchecked because there is no DNA. This CDR3 is built from 14 residues. Looked up from germline, CDR1 is SGHDT and CDR2 is YYEEEE. CDR3 amino acids: CASSLGQANYGYTF.

The rearrangement links TRBV6-2 or TRBV6-3 to TRBJ2-7; as DNA is missing, the TRBD2 call by TCRdb cannot be tested. Germline lookup yields CDR1 MNHEY and CDR2 SVGEGT. The CDR3 has 14 residues. CDR3 amino acids: CASRRAGELYEQYF.

V is TRBV20-1 and J is TRBJ1-1; with no DNA, the TCRdb D assignment of TRBD1 cannot be verified. CDR1 and CDR2 from the germline V gene are DFQATT and SNEGSKA (reference sequence). The CDR3 is 13 residues long. The CDR3: CSANEPHRAEALF.

This chain uses TRBV3-1 with TRBJ2-1. The germline V gene has CDR1 LGHDT and CDR2 YNNKEL (reference sequence). The CDR3 consists of 16 residues. The CDR3 protein is CASSKPFAMSDNEQFF.